The sequence of this T cell receptor beta chain was determined in a study of blood T cell repertoires in COVID-19. The overall study: There were acute and convalescent COVID-19 samples, and they came from the United States, Italy and Spain.

The length of the CDR3 is 15 residues. CDR1 is MNHEY, CDR2 SMNVEV, per germline (reference sequence). J lost 2 bases, V lost 6 bases, and 8 bases had no gene match. This clone has just a few counts. In the original analysis: Estimates of nucleated cell counts were drawn from the amplification of reference gene primers. Some clones are missing from TCRdb's copy, which holds only in-frame ones; the method was immunoSEQ multiplex PCR. That table gives V, J and clone size, and the DNA gave D and trimming. The profile shows 120,000 to 150,000 clones, around 82% of them singletons. Sequenced input: peripheral blood. This TCR was sampled from a man aged 60 to 69 with acute or convalescent COVID-19. V and J are TRBV27 and TRBJ1-2; 8 nucleotides line up with TRBD1. In DNA form, the CDR3 reads TGTGCCAGCAGCCTGACAGGGGTCTCGAACTATGGCTACACCTTC. Its protein is CASSLTGVSNYGYTF.